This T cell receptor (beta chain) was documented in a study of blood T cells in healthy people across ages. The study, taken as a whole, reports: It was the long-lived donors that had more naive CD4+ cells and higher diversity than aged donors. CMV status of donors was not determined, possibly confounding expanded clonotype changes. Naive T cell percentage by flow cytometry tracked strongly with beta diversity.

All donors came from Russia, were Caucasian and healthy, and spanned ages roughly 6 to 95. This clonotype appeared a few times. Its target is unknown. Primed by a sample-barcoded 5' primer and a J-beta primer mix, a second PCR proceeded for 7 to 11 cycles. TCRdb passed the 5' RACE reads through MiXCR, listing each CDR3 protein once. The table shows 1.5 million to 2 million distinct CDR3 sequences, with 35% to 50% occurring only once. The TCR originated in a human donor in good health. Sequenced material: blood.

The CDR3 reads CAGGTSGSHEQYF. The CDR3 nucleotides read TGTGCCGGTGGGACTAGCGGGTCCCACGAGCAGTACTTC. The chain carries TRBV12-3 or TRBV12-4 and TRBJ2-4, with 12 bases lining up with TRBD2. The J call is uncertain, as TRBJ2-7 better fits the DNA end. The length of the CDR3 is 13 residues.